This TCR beta chain was captured in a study of cytomegalovirus exposure and HLA in healthy donors. Study results and caveats: What a later analysis showed was that several of the most significant clusters appeared linked to common viral pathogens. Specificity of a few CMV-associated chains for CMV antigens was verified in vitro. Data from an earlier analysis indicated that most TCR beta V segments were productive either about 90% or about 30% of the time.

V was trimmed by 0 bases and J by 1 base, leaving 10 bases between them. CDR1 and CDR2 (germline): MNHEY, SVGAGI. This CDR3 comprises 16 residues. Points on this clone: Its antigen is not known.

This PCR relied on a set of 60 Vbeta primers and 13 Jbeta primers. TCRdb's copy holds only in-frame clones and misses some; the assay was immunoSEQ multiplex PCR. The sample holds 90,000 to 120,000 clones; 74% are singletons and the top ten take about 15%. The clonotype originates from a woman in her forties in good health and CMV-seropositive. The rearrangement links TRBV6-5 to TRBJ1-3; maybe TRBD1 (6 bases). The sample consisted of PBMCs. The CDR3 DNA reads as TGTGCCAGCAGTTACTCTTTCACAGGGTCTGGAAACACCATATATTTT. This codes for CASSYSFTGSGNTIYF.